This record covers a single T cell receptor (beta chain). This clonotype was recorded a few times. Its antigen is not yet known. Per-base qualities were not stored, and no clone one base away is much larger. This record belongs to a study of T cells in Graves' hyperthyroidism and ophthalmopathy (dated 2019 in TCRdb). Background for the entire study: Peripheral blood samples were taken at initial diagnosis, before any treatment was given. A discovery cohort of around 100 patients, 43 with Graves' ophthalmopathy and 55 to 65 with stable Graves' hyperthyroidism, was used to find distinguishing TCR V-J signatures. Prospective prediction of ophthalmopathy was tested in an independent validation cohort consisting of some 19 hyperthyroidism patients and more than 15 patients who later progressed to ophthalmopathy. For training and testing, the 100 or so patients in the discovery cohort were randomly divided in a 7:3 ratio. In roughly six Graves' hyperthyroidism patients, the study also compared T-cell repertoires from thyroid tissue with T-cell repertoires from blood. Once sampling was done, hyperthyroidism patients were given methimazole at a starting dose of 30 mg daily, whereas ophthalmopathy patients were given high-dose intravenous methylprednisolone. The paper describes TCR Vbeta CDR3 sequencing of roughly 130 peripheral blood samples, made up of around 41 ophthalmopathy patients, roughly 80 hyperthyroidism patients and roughly 17 progressor patients.

A patient counted as having stable Graves' hyperthyroidism if no progression to ophthalmopathy occurred over 18 months of follow-up. The hyperthyroidism patients were between 18 and 65 years old and newly diagnosed, with a disease duration of less than 2 months. The study excluded patients with uncontrolled infections, other autoimmune diseases, pregnancy or lactation. Diagnoses were based on clinical symptoms, serum thyroxine and TRAb, thyroid ultrasound and orbital computed tomography. PBMCs were separated from under 12 ml of fresh peripheral blood using Ficoll-Paque density gradient centrifugation. Trizol reagent was used to extract total RNA, and RNA quality was then checked on an Agilent 2100 Bioanalyzer. From cysteine to phenylalanine, the CDR3 is 14 amino acids long. CDR3 DNA is the only sequence kept; it has 42 bases, read in frame from the first base. The germline V and J ends show losses of 4 bases and 7 bases respectively, and no gene match explains 7 bases of the junction. The germline V gene encodes CDR1 MNHNS and CDR2 SASEGT.

TCR beta CDR3 regions were amplified from RNA transcripts. For the first round of RT-PCR on the TCR CDR3, the HTBI primer set was used together with the Qiagen OneStep RT-PCR kit. Libraries were constructed in a second round of multiplex PCR, after which size selection and purification were carried out. The libraries were sequenced on an Illumina HiSeq2000 using paired-end 100 bp reads. The original pipeline was this. SOAPnuke was used to process the raw data, throwing out any read that contained adapters or uncalled bases, had a mean Phred below 15, or lacked an exact constant-primer or identifier match. High-quality paired reads were merged using COPE v1.2.5, and each unique nucleotide sequence was defined as a clonotype. MiTCR v1.1 was used to align the clonotypes against IMGT TRBV, TRBD and TRBJ reference segments. The analysis included only V-J combinations with a frequency above 0.0001, which together covered around 99% of the repertoires. The TCS score was defined as F50 (clonal expansion) divided by E x V (chaos), with BLOSUM62-based TCRdist calculated between CDR3 peptides within each V-J. Welch's t-statistics and random forest reduced roughly 530 V-J features to about 12, which were used in a naive Bayes classifier (R e1071). Thyroid-blood repertoire similarity was quantified with the Morisita-Horn index. TCRdb redid the processing of the public reads, applying fastp at Q25 and MiXCR, and retained in-frame beta chains. Rows with one shared CDR3 protein collapse into an entry with the most common genes and DNA. In this record, the V and J calls reflect TCRdb's handling and not the investigators' own analysis. This sample has about 840,000 distinct CDR3 sequences in its table, and 38% of those were observed once. The top ten clones comprise about 8.9% of the sample.

The paper's findings and limits, for the study overall: Most expanded thyroid clonotypes (frequency above 0.001) were also detected in blood, a finding suggesting that blood repertoires may reflect thyroid immune responses. Sample size was not statistically predetermined, and investigators were not blinded to group allocation. In cross-validation, a model built on a 13 V-J signature told ophthalmopathy apart from stable hyperthyroidism with 85% to 90% sensitivity and around 83% specificity, and in testing the same model reached 80%/75%. In validation, progression to ophthalmopathy was predicted by the model with nearly 71% sensitivity and just over 72% specificity, a median of around 6.5 months before onset.

This receptor chain uses TRBV6-1 and TRBJ1-5; 7 central bases correspond to TRBD1. The sequence was collected from a man younger than 30 with Graves' hyperthyroidism. The sample was blood. In nucleotide form, the sequence is TGTGCCAGCAGTGTTAACAGGGGTGGGCAGCCCCAGCATTTT. This translates into CASSVNRGGQPQHF.